This T cell receptor beta chain is drawn from a study of blood T cell repertoires in COVID-19. Study at large: PBMCs, B-cell-depleted T cells, or T cells provided the cDNA or gDNA that made up the material.

Authors' analysis steps: Reference gene primer amplification in the assay estimated nucleated cell counts. Measured with immunoSEQ multiplex PCR; TCRdb has only the in-frame clones, and not every one. D and trimming come from the DNA, and the V and J calls and clone size come from that table. The sample lists roughly 190,000 clones; roughly 89% were seen once. Germline CDR1 SGHNT, CDR2 YENEEA. The CDR3 runs 15 residues. With V trimmed by 3 bases and J by 9 bases, 8 bases remained unmatched. This TCR derives from a man aged 18 to 30 with active or convalescent COVID-19. The sequencing input was peripheral blood. The rearrangement joins TRBV11-3 to TRBJ2-2; TRBD2 agrees at 9 bases. The CDR3 DNA reads as TGTGCCAGCAGCTTCGGCGGGGGGGCGCCTTGGGAGCTGTTTTTT. Its protein is CASSFGGGAPWELFF.